This TCR beta chain was sequenced for a study of T-cell reconstitution after alpha-beta-depleted transplantation in children. For TCRbeta, the library was prepared with unique molecular identifiers. Using its own MiXCR run on the PCR reads, TCRdb lists one record per CDR3 protein. The sample consists of hundreds of thousands of distinct CDR3 sequences, approximately 15% of them appearing once. This CDR3 has 14 amino acids. Trimming left V 3 bases short and J 0 bases short, with 9 bases between. The germline V gene encodes CDR1 DFQATT and CDR2 SNEGSKA (reference sequence). This specimen consisted of PBMCs from the stem cell graft donor, obtained from the stem cell graft. The chain joins TRBV20-1 to TRBJ1-5; D is undetermined. The sequence was obtained from a human donor who donated a stem cell graft to a child with acute myeloid leukemia. The CDR3 protein is CSARLGNSNQPQHF. The CDR3 nucleotides are TGCAGTGCTAGGTTGGGTAATAGCAATCAGCCCCAGCATTTT.